Each of the 32 T cell receptor beta chains below was sequenced from the same sample in a study of cytomegalovirus exposure and HLA in healthy donors listed by TCRdb under 2017. The library was made by the immunoSEQ multiplex PCR assay. For the multiplex PCR, a mixture combining 60 forward primers for TCR Vbeta segments and 13 reverse primers for TCR Jbeta segments was used. Drawn from immuneACCESS, this table holds only the in-frame rearrangements with V and J called that TCRdb kept. Clones are partly lost; checked studies trace under half to an unresolved V gene and leave the rest unexplained. The sample records about 170,000 clones, 60% to 80% of which are singletons. The top ten constitute over 2.5% of the sample. Sequenced material: PBMCs. These receptors were obtained from a female donor in good health and CMV-seronegative.

This clone was recorded only once. V gene TRBV5-1 combines with J gene TRBJ1-1; 10 bases fit TRBD1. Germline CDR1 SGHRS, CDR2 YFSETQ. The CDR3 contains 14 residues. With 0 bases clipped from V and 7 bases from J, the junction kept 3 bases outside the gene matches. The CDR3 bases are TGCGCCAGCAGCTTGGTGACAGGGGGCGGTGAAGCTTTCTTT. Its translation is CASSLVTGGGEAFF.

This rearrangement joins TRBV7-9 to TRBJ1-6; 8 bases are shared with TRBD1. Germline V CDR1 and CDR2: SEHNR, FQNEAQ (reference sequence). CDR3 size: 16 residues. V dropped 1 base and J dropped 6; count of bases not matched to a gene: 5. CDR3 DNA sequence: TGTGCCAGCAGCTTAGGACAGGGGTTCGCTAATTCACCCCTCCACTTT. It yields the protein CASSLGQGFANSPLHF.

This clone was seen just once. The chain is built from TRBV14 and TRBJ1-4, with TRBD1 matching 8 bases. Germline V gene data show CDR1 as SGHDN and CDR2 as FVKESK. This CDR3 contains 14 residues. V was pared by 4 bases and J by 5 bases, with 3 bases of the junction left unmatched. The CDR3 DNA is TGTGCCAGCAGCCGGGACAGGTCAAATGAAAAACTGTTTTTT. This gives the protein CASSRDRSNEKLFF.

The V and J genes are TRBV28 and TRBJ1-1, with TRBD1 matching over 8 bases. CDR3 length: 14 amino acids. J lost 1 base, V lost 3 bases, and 1 base had no gene match. Germline V gene lookup returns CDR1 MDHEN and CDR2 SYDVKM. This chain's CDR3 is CASSLQGANTEAFF. The CDR3 DNA sequence: TGTGCCAGCAGTTTGCAGGGGGCGAACACTGAAGCTTTCTTT.

This chain joins TRBV11-3 and TRBJ2-3; TRBD2 matches 13 bases. The CDR3 has 17 amino acids. V dropped 5 bases and J dropped 2; count of bases not matched to a gene: 7. Germline V gene sequence: CDR1 SGHNT, CDR2 YENEEA. DNA of the CDR3: TGTGCCAGCAGCCCCTCCGGGACTAGCGGGATCACAGATACGCAGTATTTT. Translation gives CASSPSGTSGITDTQYF.

The chain combines TRBV27 with TRBJ2-3, with TRBD2 identical over 8 bases. Looked up from germline, CDR1 is MNHEY and CDR2 is SMNVEV (reference sequence). There are 18 residues in the CDR3. The V segment lost 2 bases and the J segment 2 bases; nucleotides outside the gene matches: 12. This chain's CDR3 is CASSLGGGLAGITDTQYF. The DNA for the CDR3 is TGTGCCAGCAGTTTAGGGGGCGGGCTAGCGGGCATCACAGATACGCAGTATTTT.

This clone was picked up a small number of times. The chain joins TRBV2 to TRBJ1-3; 9 bases are a match to TRBD1. Germline lookup yields CDR1 SNHLY and CDR2 FYNNEI. V lost 6 bases and J lost 0; bases outside the gene matches: 12. This CDR3 has 18 amino acids. CDR3 bases: TGTGCCAGCAGCGTCCCCGGGACAGGGTCTATCTCTGGAAACACCATATATTTT. Translation: CASSVPGTGSISGNTIYF.

The chain joins TRBV20-1 to TRBJ2-7; no clear D. This CDR3 is built from 11 residues. Germline V gives CDR1 DFQATT, CDR2 SNEGSKA (reference sequence). The V gene lost 6 bases and the J gene lost 3 bases, with 9 bases spanning the gap. The CDR3 sequence: CSAPGVYEQYF. The CDR3 nucleotides read TGCAGTGCCCCCGGAGTCTACGAGCAGTACTTC.

The chain combines TRBV5-1 with TRBJ2-1; 7 bases align to TRBD2. This CDR3 has 15 amino acids. Germline-derived CDR1 and CDR2 are SGHRS and YFSETQ. V dropped 0 bases and J dropped 7; count of bases not matched to a gene: 7. The CDR3 DNA reads as TGCGCCAGCAGCTTGGCCGCTAGCGGTCCTAATGAGCAGTTCTTC. As protein: CASSLAASGPNEQFF. Using reference TRBV5-1 and TRBJ2-1 for the parts outside the CDR3, the full variable domain is KAGVTQTPRYLIKTRGQQVTLSCSPISGHRSVSWYQQTPGQGLQFLFEYFSETQRNKGNFPGRFSGRQFSNSRSEMNVSTLELGDSALYLCASSLAASGPNEQFFGPGTRLTVL.

This clone was recorded once. The rearrangement joins TRBV30 to TRBJ2-1; weak D call: TRBD2 (7 bases). The CDR3 spans 15 residues. Trimming cost V 2 bases and J 6 bases, with 17 bases left between them. CDR1 is GTSNPN, CDR2 SVGIG, per germline (reference sequence). The CDR3 region is CAWSSLAGASNEQFF. CDR3 nucleotides: TGTGCCTGGAGTTCCTTGGCGGGGGCTTCCAATGAGCAGTTCTTC.

The chain recombines TRBV9 with TRBJ1-5; no definite D call. The germline CDR1 and CDR2 sequences are SGDLS and YYNGEE. Trimming pared 0 bases from V and 0 bases from J, leaving 7 bases between. The CDR3 sequence is 15 residues long. The CDR3 DNA sequence: TGTGCCAGCAGCGTAGGACAATATAGCAATCAGCCCCAGCATTTT. Its protein product is CASSVGQYSNQPQHF.

This clone has more than one count but fewer than ten. The chain couples TRBV11-3 to TRBJ1-5, with TRBD1 identical over 8 bases. The CDR3 is made up of 18 amino acids. The V gene's germline CDR1 is SGHNT and CDR2 YENEEA. V was clipped by 2 bases and J by 9 bases; unmatched bases: 18. CDR3 nucleotides: TGTGCCAGCAGCTTATCCCAGGGGGCGCGTTGTTCTCTACGGCCCCAGCATTTT. Translation: CASSLSQGARCSLRPQHF.

The sample holds a few counts of this clone. The chain uses TRBV6-5 and TRBJ2-7; D might be TRBD2 (5 bases). The CDR3 has 13 amino acids. The V and J ends lost 5 bases and 3 bases respectively, with 11 bases between them. From germline, CDR1 is MNHEY and CDR2 SVGAGI. CDR3 protein: CASSEYGSYEQYF. The CDR3 DNA follows: TGTGCCAGCAGTGAATATGGGAGCTACGAGCAGTACTTC.

This chain joins TRBV7-2 and TRBJ2-1; 9 bases line up with TRBD2. This CDR3 has 12 residues. Germline CDR1 and CDR2: SGHTA and FQGNSA. Trimming at V came to 5 bases and at J to 13 bases, leaving 6 bases not matched to a gene. DNA of the CDR3: TGTGCCAGCAGCCTCAGCGGGGGGCCCCAGTTCTTC. It translates to CASSLSGGPQFF.

V gene TRBV30 combines with J gene TRBJ1-4, with D maybe TRBD1 (5 bases). There are 14 residues in the CDR3. Trimming took 3 bases from V and 6 from J, leaving 14 bases between them. The germline gives CDR1 GTSNPN, CDR2 SVGIG (reference sequence). CDR3 coding DNA: TGTGCCTGGAGCCTCAGGGAGGGTCATGAAAAACTGTTTTTT. It specifies CAWSLREGHEKLFF.

This rearrangement joins TRBV12-5 to TRBJ1-1, with 8 bases lining up with TRBD1. The junction had 8 bases not matched to a gene; V was cut back by 3 bases and J by 5 bases. The length of the CDR3 is 15 residues. Per germline, CDR1 LGHNT and CDR2 FRNRAP. In DNA form, the CDR3 reads TGTGCTAGTGGTTTCTGGGCAGGGGGCAGTACTGAAGCTTTCTTT. This gives the protein CASGFWAGGSTEAFF. The full variable domain, its missing parts supplied by reference TRBV12-5 and TRBJ1-1, is DARVTQTPRHKVTEMGQEVTMRCQPILGHNTVFWYRQTMMQGLELLAYFRNRAPLDDSGMPKDRFSAEMPDATLATLKIQPSEPRDSAVYFCASGFWAGGSTEAFFGQGTRLTVV.

This clone is a singleton in its sample. The chain combines TRBV28 with TRBJ2-7, with 9 bases that match TRBD2. The CDR3 extends over 14 amino acids. Unmatched junction bases numbered 6, after V lost 6 bases and J lost 3 bases. Germline-derived CDR1 and CDR2 are MDHEN and SYDVKM. The chain's CDR3 is CASRVSGSYYEQYF. The CDR3 region has the DNA TGTGCCAGCAGAGTTAGCGGGAGCTACTACGAGCAGTACTTC.

The CDR3 here is CASSEEVQGQPQHF. DNA of the CDR3: TGTGCCAGCAGTGAAGAGGTACAGGGTCAGCCCCAGCATTTT. The chain employs TRBV6-1 and TRBJ1-5, with D perhaps TRBD1 (6 bases). CDR3 length: 14 amino acids. Trimming left V 1 base short and J 6 bases short, with 10 bases between. The germline gives CDR1 MNHNS, CDR2 SASEGT.

This clone was observed a few times. V gene TRBV12-5 combines with J gene TRBJ2-5; D might be TRBD2 (5 bases). The CDR3 totals 15 residues. Germline lookup yields CDR1 LGHNT and CDR2 FRNRAP. V dropped 5 bases and J dropped 1 base, with 14 bases sitting between them. The CDR3: CASGLGWAGQETQYF. The CDR3 bases are TGTGCTAGTGGTCTCGGGTGGGCGGGCCAAGAGACCCAGTACTTC.

The genes are TRBV5-4 and TRBJ1-6, with 7 bases aligning to TRBD1. The CDR3 loop spans 15 amino acids. Trimming took 4 bases from V and 10 from J; bases not matched to a gene: 11. Germline CDR1 is SGHNT and CDR2 is YYREEE (reference sequence). CDR3 in amino acids: CASSQPDREVSPLHF. DNA of the CDR3: TGTGCCAGCAGCCAACCCGACAGGGAAGTCTCACCCCTCCACTTT.

The chain carries TRBV7-2 and TRBJ2-7; 8 positions match TRBD2. Germline V gene sequence: CDR1 SGHTA, CDR2 FQGNSA. The CDR3 contains 14 residues. Trimming at V came to 5 bases and at J to 0 bases, leaving 3 bases not matched to a gene. In DNA, the CDR3 is TGTGCCAGCAGCGGCACTAGCGGCTCCTACGAGCAGTACTTC. Protein product: CASSGTSGSYEQYF. Complete variable domain (other parts from reference TRBV7-2 and TRBJ2-7): GAGVSQSPSNKVTEKGKDVELRCDPISGHTALYWYRQSLGQGLEFLIYFQGNSAPDKSGLPSDRFSAERTGGSVSTLTIQRTQQEDSAVYLCASSGTSGSYEQYFGPGTRLTVT.

This chain connects TRBV11-1 to TRBJ2-7; 9 bases match TRBD1. With V trimmed by 10 bases and J by 3 bases, 7 bases remained unmatched. The CDR3 extends over 13 amino acids. The germline V gene encodes CDR1 SGHAT and CDR2 FQDESV (reference sequence). The CDR3 DNA is TGTGCCATCTCAAGGACAGGGGTCTACGAGCAGTACTTC. This gives the protein CAISRTGVYEQYF.

The rearrangement joins TRBV15 to TRBJ2-7; TRBD2 aligns across 7 bases. After removal of 0 bases from V and 3 bases from J, the junction contained 8 bases not matched to a gene. The germline V gene has CDR1 LNHNV and CDR2 YYDKDF (reference sequence). The CDR3 consists of 16 residues. The CDR3: CATSRDGAGERYEQYF. The CDR3, as DNA: TGTGCCACCAGCAGAGATGGGGCGGGAGAACGCTACGAGCAGTACTTC. Using reference TRBV15 and TRBJ2-7 for the parts outside the CDR3, the full variable domain is DAMVIQNPRYQVTQFGKPVTLSCSQTLNHNVMYWYQQKSSQAPKLLFHYYDKDFNNEADTPDNFQSRRPNTSFCFLDIRSPGLGDTAMYLCATSRDGAGERYEQYFGPGTRLTVT.

CDR3 residues: CASSLAGFIGTKSYEQYF. In nucleotides, the CDR3 is TGTGCCAGCAGCTTAGCGGGATTTATCGGGACAAAGAGCTACGAGCAGTACTTC. The chain has TRBV7-8 and TRBJ2-7, with D maybe TRBD1 (6 bases). This CDR3 spans 18 amino acids. V was shortened by 0 bases and J by 3 bases, with 21 bases between the two germline ends. CDR1 is SGHVS, CDR2 FQNEAQ, per germline.

The V gene is TRBV19, the J gene TRBJ1-1; TRBD1 might be the D (5 bases). The germline gives CDR1 LNHDA, CDR2 SQIVND (reference sequence). This CDR3 contains 13 residues. V dropped 3 bases and J dropped 4 bases, with 9 bases sitting between them. Here the CDR3 reads CASSMETVTEAFF. CDR3 nucleotide sequence: TGTGCCAGTAGTATGGAGACAGTCACTGAAGCTTTCTTT.

V and J are TRBV7-2 and TRBJ2-3; 12 bases map to TRBD2. The CDR3 covers 15 residues. CDR1 SGHTA and CDR2 FQGNSA come from the germline V gene. Losses at the gene ends were 7 bases for V and 6 bases for J; bases not matched to a gene: 8. The CDR3 region has the DNA TGTGCCAGCACGGGGACTAGCGGGCCTCTGGATACGCAGTATTTT. Translated, it gives CASTGTSGPLDTQYF.

This clone was seen only once. This chain connects TRBV4-1 to TRBJ2-5; D is undetermined. This CDR3 region has 13 residues. V shed 4 bases and J shed 1 base, with 7 bases lying between them. Germline CDR1 reads MGHRA; CDR2 reads YSYEKL. CDR3 coding DNA: TGCGCCAGCAGCCTAGCATCCCAAGAGACCCAGTACTTC. As protein: CASSLASQETQYF.

This chain uses TRBV11-2 with TRBJ2-2, with TRBD2 matching over 8 bases. The CDR3 runs 18 residues. V dropped 1 base and J dropped 0; count of bases not matched to a gene: 7. Germline V gives CDR1 SGHAT, CDR2 FQNNGV. CDR3 DNA sequence: TGTGCCAGCAGCTTAGTGGCTAGCGGGCGCGCGAACACCGGGGAGCTGTTTTTT. It encodes CASSLVASGRANTGELFF. Filled out from reference TRBV11-2 and TRBJ2-2, the complete variable domain reads EAGVAQSPRYKIIEKRQSVAFWCNPISGHATLYWYQQILGQGPKLLIQFQNNGVVDDSQLPKDRFSAERLKGVDSTLKIQPAKLEDSAVYLCASSLVASGRANTGELFFGEGSRLTVL.

The chain recombines TRBV7-3 with TRBJ2-3; D is unclear. Deletions cut 0 bases from V and 5 bases from J, with 12 bases between. CDR3 length equals 15 residues. The germline CDR1 and CDR2 sequences are SGHTA and FQGTGA. This CDR3 is CASSLTDSAEDTQYF. In DNA, the CDR3 is TGTGCCAGCAGCTTAACGGATTCGGCGGAAGATACGCAGTATTTT.

The genes are TRBV9 and TRBJ2-1, with TRBD1 identical over 8 bases. There are 12 residues in the CDR3. V was pared by 3 bases and J by 10 bases, with 3 bases of the junction left unmatched. Germline-derived CDR1 and CDR2 are SGDLS and YYNGEE. CDR3 in amino acids: CASSAQGAEQFF. In DNA form, the CDR3 reads TGTGCCAGCAGCGCCCAGGGGGCAGAGCAGTTCTTC. Together with reference TRBV9 and TRBJ2-1, the CDR3 gives the full variable domain: DSGVTQTPKHLITATGQRVTLRCSPRSGDLSVYWYQQSLDQGLQFLIQYYNGEERAKGNILERFSAQQFPDLHSELNLSSLELGDSALYFCASSAQGAEQFFGPGTRLTVL.

The chain employs TRBV7-9 and TRBJ1-3, with D perhaps TRBD1 (5 bases). V lost 5 bases to trimming and J lost 0 bases, with 20 bases between them. Germline V gives CDR1 SEHNR, CDR2 FQNEAQ (reference sequence). There are 18 residues in the CDR3. The CDR3 reads CASSTFGRTTFSGNTIYF. In DNA form, the CDR3 reads TGTGCCAGCAGCACGTTCGGGCGGACAACCTTCTCTGGAAACACCATATATTTT.

The chain uses TRBV2 and TRBJ2-5; 7 bases line up with TRBD2. The CDR3 length is 17 residues. Germline CDR1 is SNHLY and CDR2 is FYNNEI. V lost 4 bases to trimming and J lost 0 bases; unmatched junction nucleotides: 11. CDR3 sequence: CASSAGRDSTYQETQYF. The CDR3, as DNA: TGTGCCAGCAGTGCGGGGAGGGACTCGACGTACCAAGAGACCCAGTACTTC.